Listed below are T cell receptor beta chains from one sample, sequenced in a study of T-cell reconstitution after alpha-beta-depleted transplantation in children. TCRdb independently ran MiXCR on the PCR reads; one entry per CDR3 protein. Counted here are about a million distinct CDR3 sequences, roughly 29% occurring once; the ten biggest clones make up roughly 30%. The specimen was PBMCs, mostly from graft donor cells, collected 360 days after TCRalphabeta/CD19-depleted stem cell transplant. The receptors stem from a boy less than two years old who had a stem cell transplant for SCID, so the T cells may come from the graft donor. The CDR3 runs from the conserved cysteine through the conserved F or W. D genes are given only for firm matches. Clone size is given for some rows only: seen once, a few or many times, or a class if the clone is expanded.

clone_size j_call d_call v_call cdr3_nt cdr3_aa
NA TRBJ1-2 TRBD1 TRBV9 TGTGCCAGCAGCGGAGGACAGGTCAACTATGGCTACACCTTC CASSGGQVNYGYTF
NA TRBJ2-5 NA TRBV12-3/TRBV12-4 TGTGCCAGCAGTTTCGACGGGGGCCAGACCCAGTACTTC CASSFDGGQTQYF
NA TRBJ2-1 NA TRBV4-1 TGCGCCAGCAGCCAAGGGCCAGTCGAATACAATGAGCAGTTCTTC CASSQGPVEYNEQFF
NA TRBJ1-1 NA TRBV20-1 TGCAGTGCTAGAGTTTTGGGCATCGCGAACACTGAAGCTTTCTTT CSARVLGIANTEAFF
NA TRBJ2-7 NA TRBV12-3/TRBV12-4 TGTGCCAGCGACGCCGGCTACGAGCAGTACTTC CASDAGYEQYF
NA TRBJ2-1 NA TRBV12-3/TRBV12-4 TGTGCCAGCAGTCTGCACGGGGCCAATGAGCAGTTCTTC CASSLHGANEQFF
NA TRBJ2-3 NA TRBV7-8 TGTGCCAGCAGCCCAAGGGTCTTATCGGGGAGCACAGATACGCAGTATTTT CASSPRVLSGSTDTQYF
NA TRBJ2-2 TRBD1 TRBV12-3/TRBV12-4 TGTGCCAGCAGTGGGACAGGGGTTCCCGGGGAGCTGTTTTTT CASSGTGVPGELFF
few TRBJ1-1 TRBD1 TRBV20-1 TGCAGTGCTATCTACAGGGGCCGTCTCCGGACTGAAGCTTTCTTT CSAIYRGRLRTEAFF
NA TRBJ2-7 NA TRBV5-1 TGCGCCAGCAGCTTGGAGGAAGGGGCTACGGGCGAGCAGTACTTC CASSLEEGATGEQYF
NA TRBJ1-2 NA TRBV29-1 TGCAGCGTTGAACAGGGTAGCTATGGCTACACCTTC CSVEQGSYGYTF
NA TRBJ2-3 TRBD2 TRBV4-2 TGTGCCAGCAGCCAACCTCTAGCGGGGGGCTTCACAGATACGCAGTATTTT CASSQPLAGGFTDTQYF
NA TRBJ2-2 TRBD1 TRBV18 TGTGCCAGCTCGGCCGGGACAGGGAAAACCGGGGAGCTGTTTTTT CASSAGTGKTGELFF
few TRBJ2-7 TRBD2 TRBV20-1 TGCAGTGCTCACGGGGAAGCGGGGGGCTCCTACGAGCAGTACTTC CSAHGEAGGSYEQYF
NA TRBJ2-5 NA TRBV7-2 TGTGCCAGCAGCCAACCCCCGAACGTGGAGACCCAGTACTTC CASSQPPNVETQYF
NA TRBJ1-2 NA TRBV6-5 TGTGCCAGCAGTTACTCGCGACAGGTGGTAGACTATGGCTACACCTTC CASSYSRQVVDYGYTF
NA TRBJ2-1 NA TRBV20-1 TGCAGTGCTAGAGATCAGCGCGGTATAGCGGCCTACTACAATGAGCAGTTCTTC CSARDQRGIAAYYNEQFF
many TRBJ2-3 NA TRBV28 TGTGCCAGCAGTTTTCGAGTTACAGGGTCAGATACGCAGTATTTT CASSFRVTGSDTQYF
NA TRBJ1-2 NA TRBV5-1 TGCGCCAGCAGCTTGGAAGACAGCTACTATGGCTACACCTTC CASSLEDSYYGYTF
few TRBJ2-3 NA TRBV28 TGTGCCAGCAGTTTAGCGGGGGCAATTAATACGCAGTATTTT CASSLAGAINTQYF
few TRBJ1-2 NA TRBV12-3/TRBV12-4 TGTGCCAGCACCCCTTTACCGGACTATGGCTACACCTTC CASTPLPDYGYTF
NA TRBJ2-1 TRBD2 TRBV28 TGTGCCACCCGGACCGGACTAGCGGTTTACAATGAGCAGTTCTTC CATRTGLAVYNEQFF
few TRBJ2-5 TRBD2 TRBV29-1 TGCAGCGCTGTGACTAGCGGGAGGGGAGAGACCCAGTACTTC CSAVTSGRGETQYF
few TRBJ2-7 NA TRBV6-4 TGTGCCAGCGGTTTCTCACCCGCCTTCTACGAGCAGTACTTC CASGFSPAFYEQYF
few TRBJ2-7 NA TRBV9 TGTGCCAGCAGCGTAGATCAGACTCCCTACGAGCAGTACTTC CASSVDQTPYEQYF
once TRBJ1-4 NA TRBV3-1 TGTGCCAGCAGCCGCAGTGAAAAACTGTTTTTT CASSRSEKLFF
few TRBJ2-7 NA TRBV20-1 TGCAGTGCTAGAGATCTACGGGCCAGGGGCGAGCAGTACTTC CSARDLRARGEQYF
NA TRBJ2-2 NA TRBV27 TGTGCCAGCAGTTTCCTGTACACCGGGGAGCTGTTTTTT CASSFLYTGELFF
many TRBJ2-1 NA TRBV12-3/TRBV12-4 TGTGCCAGCAGCCAAGGACACGCCGTCAATGAGCAGTTCTTC CASSQGHAVNEQFF
once TRBJ2-5 NA TRBV28 TGTGCCAGCAGCCCCGGACCAGCGCCGGAGACCCAGTACTTC CASSPGPAPETQYF
few TRBJ2-7 TRBD2 TRBV20-1 TGCAGTGCTAGGCCGGGACTACCCTACGAGCAGTACTTC CSARPGLPYEQYF
few TRBJ1-1 NA TRBV27 TGTGCCAGCAGTTCCCGCCCGACGGGGGGATCTGAAGCTTTCTTT CASSSRPTGGSEAFF
NA TRBJ2-5 TRBD1 TRBV9 TGTGCCAGCAGCGCCGCAGGGGGCTCCCAAGAGACCCAGTACTTC CASSAAGGSQETQYF
NA TRBJ1-2 NA TRBV4-1 TGCGCCAGCAGCCAGCCCGGGGTGGGGCGAAACTATGGCTACACCTTC CASSQPGVGRNYGYTF
NA TRBJ2-2 NA TRBV7-8 TGTGCCAGCAGCTTTAGAGGCAGGGACACCGGGGAGCTGTTTTTT CASSFRGRDTGELFF
few TRBJ1-3 NA TRBV2 TGTGCCAGCAGTGAGGGTAACAGGAAAGGAAACACCATATATTTT CASSEGNRKGNTIYF
NA TRBJ2-7 NA TRBV4-3 TGCGCCAGCCGCCGGACGGTGAGCTCCTACGAGCAGTACTTC CASRRTVSSYEQYF
NA TRBJ1-1 NA TRBV29-1 TGCAGCGGGGTTCTGAACACTGAAGCTTTCTTT CSGVLNTEAFF
few TRBJ1-4 NA TRBV5-6 TGTGCCAGCAAAAGATGGGGAAAGGGTGAAAAACTGTTTTTT CASKRWGKGEKLFF
few TRBJ2-6 NA TRBV7-3 TGTGCCAGCAGCTTAAAATCGGGCTCTGGGGCCAACGTCCTGACTTTC CASSLKSGSGANVLTF
NA TRBJ2-6 NA TRBV6-1 TGTGCCAGCATCCAAGGGGGGTCCGGGGCCAACGTCCTGACTTTC CASIQGGSGANVLTF
NA TRBJ2-1 NA TRBV12-3/TRBV12-4 TGTGCCAGCAGTTCTCGCGGGGTTCATGAGCAGTTCTTC CASSSRGVHEQFF
few TRBJ2-2 TRBD1 TRBV7-3 TGTGCCAGCAGCTCTAACAGGGGGAACACCGGGGAGCTGTTTTTT CASSSNRGNTGELFF
NA TRBJ2-1 TRBD1 TRBV4-1 TGCGCCAGCAGCCAGTTTCCCGGGACAGGGGGCAGTGAGCAGTTCTTC CASSQFPGTGGSEQFF
NA TRBJ1-6 NA TRBV4-3 TGCGCCAGCAGCCAAGTATTCCTGGATTCACCCCTCCACTTT CASSQVFLDSPLHF
many TRBJ2-2 NA TRBV27 TGTGCCAGCAGTCCGCACAACACCGGGGAGCTGTTTTTT CASSPHNTGELFF
once TRBJ1-2 NA TRBV5-1 TGCGCCAGCAGCGGGGACCGGGACATCTATGGCTACACCTTC CASSGDRDIYGYTF
few TRBJ2-3 TRBD1 TRBV5-1 TGCGCCAGCAGCTTGGCCTCCAGGGGGACAGATACGCAGTATTTT CASSLASRGTDTQYF
few TRBJ1-1 NA TRBV5-1 TGCGCCAGCAGCTTGAGGGTCGGGACGGGAGACACTGAAGCTTTCTTT CASSLRVGTGDTEAFF
NA TRBJ1-1 TRBD1 TRBV5-5 TGTGCCAGCAGCTGGGGGACAGGGTGGGGAAATGATGAAGCTTTCTTT CASSWGTGWGNDEAFF
few TRBJ2-7 NA TRBV7-2 TGTGCCAGCAGCTTAGGGAGTGGCAGCCTCTACGAGCAGTACTTC CASSLGSGSLYEQYF
NA TRBJ2-1 NA TRBV7-2 TGTGCCAGCAGCTTAGTCCCTCGTAAGGCTTGGAATGAGCAGTTCTTC CASSLVPRKAWNEQFF
NA TRBJ2-1 NA TRBV10-2 TGCGCCAGCAGGTCGAGCAGAAACTCCTACAATGAGCAGTTCTTC CASRSSRNSYNEQFF
few TRBJ2-1 NA TRBV20-1 TGCAGTGCTAGAGGGTCTTACAATGAGCAGTTCTTC CSARGSYNEQFF
NA TRBJ2-1 TRBD2 TRBV5-1 TGCGCCAGCAGCTTGGCCTTTGGGACTAGCGGACACAATGAGCAGTTCTTC CASSLAFGTSGHNEQFF
NA TRBJ2-3 NA TRBV7-2 TGTGCCAGCAGCTTTGGGGCGAACACAGATACGCAGTATTTT CASSFGANTDTQYF
few TRBJ2-3 NA TRBV12-3/TRBV12-4 TGTGCCAGCAGTTTAACGGACTGGACGCAGTATTTT CASSLTDWTQYF
NA TRBJ1-1 NA TRBV12-3/TRBV12-4 TGTGCCAGCAGTTTTGGAGGGGCTTTCTTT CASSFGGAFF
few TRBJ2-1 TRBD2 TRBV20-1 TGCAGTGCTAGAGTCGGACTAGCGCGGCACAATGAGCAGTTCTTC CSARVGLARHNEQFF
few TRBJ2-7 NA TRBV7-9 TGTGCCAGCAGCTTACTTCTTGGGGGTGGGGAGCAGTACTTC CASSLLLGGGEQYF